What follows are 18 T cell receptor beta chains derived from one specimen sequenced in a study of cytomegalovirus exposure and HLA in healthy donors. Both 60 Vbeta primers and 13 Jbeta primers went into the PCR. Profiling relied on immunoSEQ multiplex PCR, and the TCRdb table lists in-frame clones only, not all of them. This table has about 180,000 clones, about 80% appearing once. Sequencing used PBMCs. The receptor source for this set is a woman in her forties in good health and CMV-seronegative.

This chain links TRBV10-1 with TRBJ2-1; 7 bases are a match to TRBD1. Trimming took 2 bases from V and 6 from J; bases not matched to a gene: 7. Germline assignment: CDR1 WNHNN and CDR2 SYGVQD (reference sequence). This CDR3 has 15 amino acids. The CDR3 reads CASSEPGQSSNEQFF. The DNA of the CDR3 is TGCGCCAGCAGTGAGCCGGGACAGTCGAGCAATGAGCAGTTCTTC.

This clone was observed a single time. This sequence joins TRBV19 and TRBJ2-2; TRBD1 agrees at 7 bases. This CDR3 region has 13 residues. J lost 6 bases, V lost 4 bases, and 2 bases had no gene match. Germline CDR1 reads LNHDA; CDR2 reads SQIVND (reference sequence). CDR3 residues: CASSTDRAGELFF. The CDR3 coding sequence is TGTGCCAGTAGTACTGACAGGGCCGGGGAGCTGTTTTTT.

The table lists this clone with a few counts. The rearrangement links TRBV7-9 to TRBJ1-1, with 8 positions matching TRBD1. Germline-derived CDR1 and CDR2 are SEHNR and FQNEAQ (reference sequence). The CDR3 runs to 15 residues. Trimming took 1 base from V and 1 from J; bases not matched to a gene: 2. The chain's CDR3 is CASSLETGANTEAFF. The CDR3 DNA reads TGTGCCAGCAGCTTAGAGACAGGGGCGAACACTGAAGCTTTCTTT. Full variable domain (remainder filled in from reference TRBV7-9 and TRBJ1-1): DTGVSQNPRHKITKRGQNVTFRCDPISEHNRLYWYRQTLGQGPEFLTYFQNEAQLEKSRLLSDRFSAERPKGSFSTLEIQRTEQGDSAMYLCASSLETGANTEAFFGQGTRLTVV.

The chain employs TRBV11-2 and TRBJ2-5, with 12 bases aligning to TRBD2. V lost 0 bases, J lost 6 bases, and 5 bases stayed unmatched. The CDR3 consists of 16 residues. Germline CDR1 and CDR2: SGHAT and FQNNGV. The CDR3 is CASSLELAGGRQTQYF. The DNA for the CDR3 is TGTGCCAGCAGCTTAGAGCTAGCGGGGGGGCGGCAGACCCAGTACTTC.

The rearrangement links TRBV14 to TRBJ1-6; 9 bases match TRBD1. V lost 6 bases, J lost 10 bases, and 10 bases stayed unmatched. This CDR3 contains 15 residues. Germline lookup yields CDR1 SGHDN and CDR2 FVKESK. CDR3 DNA: TGTGCCAGCAGTCAAACAGGACAGGGGTCGTCACCCCTCCACTTT. It yields the protein CASSQTGQGSSPLHF.

The genes are TRBV27 and TRBJ2-1; possibly TRBD1 for D (5 bases). The V and J ends lost 8 bases and 3 bases respectively, with 17 bases between them. The CDR3 consists of 15 residues. CDR1 MNHEY and CDR2 SMNVEV come from the germline V gene (reference sequence). DNA of the CDR3: TGTGCCAGCCGCCCCTTTGGCAGGGACTACAATGAGCAGTTCTTC. The encoded protein is CASRPFGRDYNEQFF.

This clone was seen a few times. The gene calls are TRBV10-3 and TRBJ2-2; unclear D gene. Deletions cut 3 bases from V and 6 bases from J, with 5 bases between. Germline-derived CDR1 and CDR2 are ENHRY and SYGVKD. The CDR3 contains 12 residues. The CDR3 sequence: CAISDVSGELFF. The CDR3 DNA sequence: TGTGCCATCAGTGACGTATCCGGGGAGCTGTTTTTT.

This clone appeared once. This chain links TRBV13 with TRBJ2-1; D may be TRBD1 (5 bases). Germline loops: CDR1 PRHDT, CDR2 FYEKMQ (reference sequence). The CDR3 runs 15 residues. The V end was cut by 1 base, the J end by 5 bases, with 12 bases between. CDR3 loop: CASSLVITGNNEQFF. Here the CDR3 DNA reads TGTGCCAGCAGCTTAGTTATTACAGGCAACAATGAGCAGTTCTTC.

The chain carries TRBV27 and TRBJ2-2, with unresolved D. The ends were cut back, 5 bases at V and 0 bases at J, with 16 bases in the middle. CDR1 is MNHEY, CDR2 SMNVEV, per germline (reference sequence). CDR3 length: 17 amino acids. This CDR3 is CASSLPPTAANTGELFF. The CDR3 DNA sequence: TGTGCCAGCAGTCTTCCGCCAACGGCGGCGAACACCGGGGAGCTGTTTTTT.

The count of this clone is one. The chain is built from TRBV2 and TRBJ2-5, with 7 bases lining up with TRBD1. CDR1 SNHLY and CDR2 FYNNEI come from the germline V gene. V trimming: 5 bases; J trimming: 4 bases; junction bases outside the gene matches: 7. The CDR3 has 14 amino acids. CDR3 residues: CASSKEGGGETQYF. As DNA, the CDR3 is TGTGCCAGCAGTAAAGAAGGGGGCGGAGAGACCCAGTACTTC.

In its sample, this clone was seen once. The same CDR3 arises from other DNA sequences in this sample as well. CDR3 amino acids: CASSSLAGGNTGELFF. CDR3 sequence (DNA): TGTGCCAGCAGCTCCTTAGCGGGAGGAAACACCGGGGAGCTGTTTTTT. This chain connects TRBV6-4 to TRBJ2-2, with 10 bases aligning to TRBD2. This CDR3 has 16 residues. With 6 bases clipped from V and 2 bases from J, the junction kept 6 bases outside the gene matches. The germline CDR1 and CDR2 sequences are MRHNA and SNTAGT.

This chain uses TRBV25-1 with TRBJ2-3, with TRBD2 matching 10 bases. The J segment lost 3 bases and the V segment lost 6 bases, leaving 3 bases of the junction unmatched. The CDR3 length is 14 residues. The germline V gene has CDR1 MGHDK and CDR2 SYGVNS. CDR3 amino acids: CASRAGGGTDTQYF. The CDR3 nucleotides are TGTGCCAGCAGAGCGGGAGGGGGGACAGATACGCAGTATTTT.

This chain connects TRBV5-1 to TRBJ2-2; the D gene is possibly TRBD1 (5 bases). Germline CDR1 reads SGHRS; CDR2 reads YFSETQ. Trimming stripped 4 bases from V and 5 bases from J, with 15 bases between. CDR3 length equals 15 residues. The DNA of the CDR3 is TGCGCCAGCAGCCAAAAAGGGCAGGGAACCGGGGAGCTGTTTTTT. Translating gives CASSQKGQGTGELFF.

V gene TRBV19 combines with J gene TRBJ2-3; a weak D match, TRBD1 (5 bases). CDR3 length: 15 amino acids. The V end was cut by 3 bases, the J end by 2 bases, with 12 bases between. The V gene's germline CDR1 is LNHDA and CDR2 SQIVND (reference sequence). CDR3 amino acids: CASSIWPGLTDTQYF. CDR3 bases: TGTGCCAGTAGTATTTGGCCAGGGCTCACAGATACGCAGTATTTT.

This sequence joins TRBV6-5 and TRBJ2-2, with a tentative D call TRBD1 (6 bases). This CDR3 region has 12 residues. Per the germline V gene, CDR1 is MNHEY and CDR2 is SVGAGI. Trimming pared 5 bases from V and 7 bases from J, leaving 8 bases between. The CDR3 nucleotides are TGTGCCAGCAGTGAGGGGGACGGGGAGCTGTTTTTT. As protein: CASSEGDGELFF.

V and J are TRBV11-3 and TRBJ1-1; D remains ambiguous. Germline CDR1 SGHNT, CDR2 YENEEA. CDR3 size: 15 residues. V was cut by 3 bases and J by 6 bases, with 17 bases left in between. For the CDR3, the DNA is TGTGCCAGCAGCTTCGCGAGCTCCGGGTCCGCTGAAGCTTTCTTT. Its protein product is CASSFASSGSAEAFF.

The rearrangement joins TRBV9 to TRBJ1-1, with no clear D. Trimming shortened V by 0 bases and J by 1 base, and 10 bases separated the two germline ends. The CDR3 extends over 15 amino acids. Germline V gives CDR1 SGDLS, CDR2 YYNGEE. This CDR3 reads CASSVDAVRNTEAFF. CDR3 sequence (DNA): TGTGCCAGCAGCGTAGACGCAGTAAGGAACACTGAAGCTTTCTTT.

In DNA, the CDR3 is TGTGCCAGCAGCTTTTCCGGGACAGGGTCCCACGGGGAGCTGTTTTTT. As protein: CASSFSGTGSHGELFF. The rearrangement joins TRBV11-2 to TRBJ2-2; 9 bases map to TRBD1. The CDR3 is 16 residues long. The germline V gene has CDR1 SGHAT and CDR2 FQNNGV. With V trimmed by 3 bases and J by 7 bases, 9 bases remained unmatched.